These T cell receptor beta chains were read from a single sample in a study of shared clonotypes between healthy human individuals. Using immunoSEQ multiplex PCR, the repertoire was profiled, and TCRdb retains in-frame clones only, with some absent. The table shows roughly 300,000 clones, with over 70% occurring only once. The specimen was memory CD4+ T cells sorted from blood. Receptor source: a young man in good health. Both conserved end residues are part of each CDR3. D genes are given only for firm matches. Clone sizes are given selectively: once, few, many, or a class where the clone is expanded.

abundance: few; j_gene: TRBJ2-5; d_gene: NA; v_gene: TRBV7-2; CDR3aa: CASSWGLGAETQYF; CDR3nt: TGTGCCAGCAGCTGGGGACTTGGTGCAGAGACCCAGTACTTC
abundance: NA; j_gene: TRBJ2-7; d_gene: NA; v_gene: TRBV27; CDR3aa: CASRRAARSSYEQYF; CDR3nt: TGTGCCAGCAGGCGGGCGGCGAGGAGCTCCTACGAGCAGTACTTC
abundance: many; j_gene: TRBJ1-2; d_gene: NA; v_gene: TRBV2; CDR3aa: CASSVSQAYGYTF; CDR3nt: TGTGCCAGCAGTGTAAGTCAGGCCTATGGCTACACCTTC
abundance: NA; j_gene: TRBJ2-2; d_gene: TRBD1; v_gene: TRBV5-4; CDR3aa: CASSLPGQATGELFF; CDR3nt: TGTGCCAGCAGCTTGCCGGGACAGGCGACCGGGGAGCTGTTTTTT
abundance: NA; j_gene: TRBJ2-7; d_gene: NA; v_gene: TRBV5-1; CDR3aa: CASSLTGLSYEQYF; CDR3nt: TGCGCCAGCAGCTTGACAGGGCTCTCCTACGAGCAGTACTTC
abundance: NA; j_gene: TRBJ1-1; d_gene: NA; v_gene: TRBV5-1; CDR3aa: CASSPMGMGEAFF; CDR3nt: TGCGCCAGCAGCCCCATGGGGATGGGTGAAGCTTTCTTT
abundance: NA; j_gene: TRBJ1-1; d_gene: NA; v_gene: TRBV28; CDR3aa: CASSTSWINRNF; CDR3nt: NA
abundance: NA; j_gene: TRBJ2-3; d_gene: NA; v_gene: TRBV4-2; CDR3aa: CASSPGRTDTQYF; CDR3nt: TGTGCCAGCAGCCCCGGCCGGACAGATACGCAGTATTTT
abundance: NA; j_gene: TRBJ2-7; d_gene: TRBD2; v_gene: TRBV5-4; CDR3aa: CASSLELAGAKQYF; CDR3nt: TGTGCCAGCAGCTTAGAACTAGCGGGAGCGAAGCAGTACTTC
abundance: NA; j_gene: TRBJ1-1; d_gene: NA; v_gene: TRBV7-5; CDR3aa: CVRSLATVRTEAFF; CDR3nt: TGTGTCAGAAGCTTAGCCACAGTGAGGACTGAAGCTTTCTTT
abundance: NA; j_gene: TRBJ2-5; d_gene: NA; v_gene: TRBV7-2; CDR3aa: CASSLNRLGLETQYF; CDR3nt: TGTGCCAGCAGCTTAAATCGATTGGGGTTAGAGACCCAGTACTTC
abundance: once; j_gene: TRBJ2-2; d_gene: TRBD1; v_gene: TRBV5-4; CDR3aa: CASSQGQQRTGELFF; CDR3nt: TGTGCCAGCAGCCAGGGACAGCAAAGAACCGGGGAGCTGTTTTTT
abundance: few; j_gene: TRBJ2-7; d_gene: NA; v_gene: TRBV2; CDR3aa: CASQGGQGSYEQYF; CDR3nt: TGTGCCAGCCAAGGGGGTCAGGGGTCCTACGAGCAGTACTTC
abundance: NA; j_gene: TRBJ2-1; d_gene: NA; v_gene: TRBV19; CDR3aa: CASSRAISRYNEQFF; CDR3nt: TGTGCCAGTAGTAGGGCGATTTCGCGCTACAATGAGCAGTTCTTC
abundance: NA; j_gene: TRBJ2-1; d_gene: NA; v_gene: TRBV25-1; CDR3aa: CASSEIDSSASYNEQFF; CDR3nt: TGTGCCAGCAGTGAGATAGACAGTTCGGCATCCTACAATGAGCAGTTCTTC
abundance: once; j_gene: TRBJ2-5; d_gene: NA; v_gene: TRBV7-9; CDR3aa: CASSPSPRVWGETQYF; CDR3nt: TGTGCCAGCAGCCCATCCCCGCGGGTGTGGGGAGAGACCCAGTACTTC
abundance: NA; j_gene: TRBJ1-6; d_gene: NA; v_gene: TRBV5-4; CDR3aa: CASSWGTRQSYNSPLHF; CDR3nt: TGTGCCAGCAGCTGGGGAACCCGACAGTCATATAATTCACCCCTCCACTTT
abundance: NA; j_gene: TRBJ2-3; d_gene: NA; v_gene: TRBV7-2; CDR3aa: CASSPGTDTQYF; CDR3nt: TGTGCCAGCAGCCCGGGGACAGATACGCAGTATTTT
abundance: NA; j_gene: TRBJ2-5; d_gene: NA; v_gene: TRBV5-6; CDR3aa: CASSSMNRETQYF; CDR3nt: TGTGCCAGCAGCTCGATGAATCGGGAGACCCAGTACTTC
abundance: NA; j_gene: TRBJ2-3; d_gene: TRBD2; v_gene: TRBV11-3; CDR3aa: CASSLGDLAGTTDTQYF; CDR3nt: TGTGCCAGCAGCTTAGGAGATCTAGCGGGGACCACAGATACGCAGTATTTT
abundance: once; j_gene: TRBJ2-5; d_gene: TRBD1; v_gene: TRBV6-1; CDR3aa: CASISYGTGRQTQYF; CDR3nt: TGTGCCAGCATCTCCTACGGGACAGGTCGGCAGACCCAGTACTTC
abundance: NA; j_gene: TRBJ2-7; d_gene: NA; v_gene: TRBV25-1; CDR3aa: CASSDPGAYEQYF; CDR3nt: TGTGCCAGCAGTGACCCGGGGGCCTACGAGCAGTACTTC
abundance: NA; j_gene: TRBJ2-6; d_gene: NA; v_gene: TRBV6-1; CDR3aa: CASSEGVSGANVLTF; CDR3nt: TGTGCCAGCAGTGAAGGGGTCTCTGGGGCCAACGTCCTGACTTTC
abundance: NA; j_gene: TRBJ1-5; d_gene: NA; v_gene: TRBV6-1; CDR3aa: CASSEAGGAYQPQHF; CDR3nt: TGTGCCAGCAGTGAAGCGGGTGGAGCGTATCAGCCCCAGCATTTT
abundance: NA; j_gene: TRBJ1-5; d_gene: TRBD1; v_gene: TRBV18; CDR3aa: CASSLTGTGGNQPQHF; CDR3nt: TGTGCCAGCTCACTTACCGGGACAGGTGGGAATCAGCCCCAGCATTTT
abundance: NA; j_gene: TRBJ2-1; d_gene: NA; v_gene: TRBV5-4; CDR3aa: CASSLWGTSYNEQFF; CDR3nt: TGTGCCAGCAGCTTGTGGGGGACCTCCTACAATGAGCAGTTCTTC
abundance: NA; j_gene: TRBJ2-7; d_gene: TRBD1; v_gene: TRBV5-4; CDR3aa: CASSLPGGNYEQYF; CDR3nt: TGTGCCAGCAGCTTGCCAGGGGGAAACTACGAGCAGTACTTC
abundance: few; j_gene: TRBJ1-5; d_gene: NA; v_gene: TRBV2; CDR3aa: CASSVLAGGQPQHF; CDR3nt: TGTGCCAGCAGTGTTCTTGCAGGTGGTCAGCCCCAGCATTTT
abundance: NA; j_gene: TRBJ2-2; d_gene: TRBD2; v_gene: TRBV5-5; CDR3aa: CASSLVGTSVGGELFF; CDR3nt: TGTGCCAGCAGCTTGGTGGGGACTAGCGTCGGCGGGGAGCTGTTTTTT
abundance: once; j_gene: TRBJ2-1; d_gene: TRBD2; v_gene: TRBV6-1; CDR3aa: CASTSGASGSNEQFF; CDR3nt: TGTGCCAGCACCTCCGGGGCTAGCGGGTCCAATGAGCAGTTCTTC
abundance: NA; j_gene: TRBJ2-1; d_gene: TRBD2; v_gene: TRBV7-3; CDR3aa: CASSPQTSGWDEQFF; CDR3nt: TGTGCCAGCAGCCCACAGACTAGCGGGTGGGATGAGCAGTTCTTC
abundance: NA; j_gene: TRBJ2-1; d_gene: NA; v_gene: TRBV28; CDR3aa: CASAGSGSSYNEQFF; CDR3nt: TGTGCCAGCGCAGGAAGCGGAAGCTCCTACAATGAGCAGTTCTTC
abundance: few; j_gene: TRBJ1-1; d_gene: NA; v_gene: TRBV18; CDR3aa: CASSPEQETEAFF; CDR3nt: TGTGCCAGCTCACCGGAACAGGAGACTGAAGCTTTCTTT
abundance: once; j_gene: TRBJ2-6; d_gene: NA; v_gene: TRBV1; CDR3aa: CTSRIKGSRANVLTF; CDR3nt: TGCACCAGCAGAATCAAAGGAAGTCGGGCCAACGTCCTGACTTTC
abundance: NA; j_gene: TRBJ2-2; d_gene: NA; v_gene: TRBV7-2; CDR3aa: CASSLGLLNTGELFF; CDR3nt: TGTGCCAGCAGCTTAGGACTACTGAACACCGGGGAGCTGTTTTTT
abundance: NA; j_gene: TRBJ1-2; d_gene: TRBD1; v_gene: TRBV19; CDR3aa: CASTNRRGQGYSYTF; CDR3nt: TGTGCCAGTACCAACCGGCGGGGACAGGGTTACAGCTACACCTTC
abundance: few; j_gene: TRBJ2-7; d_gene: NA; v_gene: TRBV27; CDR3aa: CASSRSRVGHYEQYF; CDR3nt: TGTGCCAGCAGTCGATCACGGGTGGGCCATTACGAGCAGTACTTC
abundance: NA; j_gene: TRBJ1-1; d_gene: NA; v_gene: TRBV6-5; CDR3aa: CASAKWGTNTEAFF; CDR3nt: TGTGCCAGCGCTAAGTGGGGGACGAACACTGAAGCTTTCTTT
abundance: NA; j_gene: TRBJ2-7; d_gene: TRBD2; v_gene: TRBV10-2; CDR3aa: CASTLTSGSLYEQYF; CDR3nt: TGCGCCAGCACCCTAACTAGCGGGAGTCTCTACGAGCAGTACTTC
abundance: NA; j_gene: TRBJ1-3; d_gene: NA; v_gene: TRBV10-3; CDR3aa: CAISLDSESGNTIYF; CDR3nt: TGTGCCATCAGTCTAGACAGTGAATCTGGAAACACCATATATTTT
abundance: NA; j_gene: TRBJ2-1; d_gene: TRBD2; v_gene: TRBV14; CDR3aa: CASSVGLAGLTEQFF; CDR3nt: TGTGCCAGCAGCGTCGGACTAGCGGGACTGACTGAGCAGTTCTTC
abundance: NA; j_gene: TRBJ2-2; d_gene: NA; v_gene: TRBV5-1; CDR3aa: CASSLAGSTGELFF; CDR3nt: TGCGCCAGCAGCTTGGCAGGGAGCACCGGGGAGCTGTTTTTT
abundance: NA; j_gene: TRBJ2-7; d_gene: TRBD2; v_gene: TRBV5-1; CDR3aa: CASSLRAPTSGSSYEQYF; CDR3nt: TGCGCCAGCAGCTTGCGCGCTCCGACTAGCGGGAGCTCCTACGAGCAGTACTTC
abundance: NA; j_gene: TRBJ1-2; d_gene: NA; v_gene: TRBV20-1; CDR3aa: CSGGRFGHTF; CDR3nt: TGCAGTGGGGGACGTTTTGGCCACACCTTC
abundance: NA; j_gene: TRBJ1-4; d_gene: NA; v_gene: TRBV29-1; CDR3aa: CSVTAGANEKLFF; CDR3nt: TGCAGCGTAACCGCGGGGGCTAATGAAAAACTGTTTTTT
abundance: NA; j_gene: TRBJ2-3; d_gene: NA; v_gene: TRBV19; CDR3aa: CASSIDLGGTRPLF; CDR3nt: TGTGCCAGTAGTATAGACCTGGGGGGGACAAGGCCCCTTTTT
abundance: NA; j_gene: TRBJ2-3; d_gene: NA; v_gene: TRBV6-1; CDR3aa: CASSEAIGVSAAGNTDTQYF; CDR3nt: TGTGCCAGCAGTGAAGCCATAGGGGTTTCGGCGGCAGGGAACACAGATACGCAGTATTTT
abundance: NA; j_gene: TRBJ2-1; d_gene: TRBD2; v_gene: TRBV7-2; CDR3aa: CASSLVAGAYNEQFF; CDR3nt: TGTGCCAGCAGCTTAGTAGCGGGCGCCTACAATGAGCAGTTCTTC
abundance: NA; j_gene: TRBJ2-1; d_gene: NA; v_gene: TRBV10-1; CDR3aa: CASSERQVYNEQFF; CDR3nt: TGCGCCAGCAGCGAACGACAGGTTTACAATGAGCAGTTCTTC
abundance: NA; j_gene: TRBJ2-7; d_gene: NA; v_gene: TRBV5-4; CDR3aa: CASSPGTQTYEQYF; CDR3nt: TGTGCCAGCAGCCCCGGGACACAGACCTACGAGCAGTACTTC
abundance: NA; j_gene: TRBJ2-5; d_gene: NA; v_gene: TRBV19; CDR3aa: CASNRGRLGQETQYF; CDR3nt: TGTGCCTCCAACAGGGGTAGACTAGGACAAGAGACCCAGTACTTC
abundance: NA; j_gene: TRBJ1-1; d_gene: NA; v_gene: TRBV19; CDR3aa: CASSMGALTEAFF; CDR3nt: TGTGCCAGTAGTATGGGGGCGCTTACTGAAGCTTTCTTT
abundance: NA; j_gene: TRBJ1-4; d_gene: TRBD1; v_gene: TRBV28; CDR3aa: CASSFGGTGVEEGEKLFF; CDR3nt: TGTGCCAGCAGTTTTGGGGGGACAGGGGTGGAGGAAGGGGAAAAACTGTTTTTT
abundance: NA; j_gene: TRBJ2-7; d_gene: NA; v_gene: TRBV14; CDR3aa: CASSIAQSSYEQYF; CDR3nt: TGTGCCAGCAGTATAGCGCAGAGCTCCTACGAGCAGTACTTC
abundance: NA; j_gene: TRBJ2-7; d_gene: NA; v_gene: TRBV28; CDR3aa: CASSLPLYEQYF; CDR3nt: TGTGCCAGCAGTTTACCCCTTTACGAGCAGTACTTC